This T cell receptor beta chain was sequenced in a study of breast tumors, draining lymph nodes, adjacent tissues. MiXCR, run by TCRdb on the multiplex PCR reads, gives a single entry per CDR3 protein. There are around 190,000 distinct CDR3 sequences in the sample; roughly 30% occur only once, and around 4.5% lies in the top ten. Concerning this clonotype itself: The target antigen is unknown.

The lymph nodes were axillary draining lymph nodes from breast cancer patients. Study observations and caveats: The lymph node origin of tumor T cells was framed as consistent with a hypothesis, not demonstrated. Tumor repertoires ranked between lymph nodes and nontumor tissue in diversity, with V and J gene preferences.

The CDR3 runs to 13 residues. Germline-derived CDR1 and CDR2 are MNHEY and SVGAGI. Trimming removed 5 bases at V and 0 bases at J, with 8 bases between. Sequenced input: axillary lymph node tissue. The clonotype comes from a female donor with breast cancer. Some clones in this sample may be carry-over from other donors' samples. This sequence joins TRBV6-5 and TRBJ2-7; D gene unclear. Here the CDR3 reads CASSHFSSYEQYF. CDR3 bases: TGTGCCAGCAGTCATTTTAGCTCCTACGAGCAGTACTTC.